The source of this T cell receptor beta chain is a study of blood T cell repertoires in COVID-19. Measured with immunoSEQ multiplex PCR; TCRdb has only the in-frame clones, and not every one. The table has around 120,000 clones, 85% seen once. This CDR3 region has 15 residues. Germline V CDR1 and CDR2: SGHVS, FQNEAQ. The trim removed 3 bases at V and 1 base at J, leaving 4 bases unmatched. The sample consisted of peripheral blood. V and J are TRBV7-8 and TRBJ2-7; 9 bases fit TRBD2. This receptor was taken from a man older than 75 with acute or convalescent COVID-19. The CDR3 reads CASSLERGASYEQYF. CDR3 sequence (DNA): TGTGCCAGCAGCTTGGAGCGGGGGGCATCCTACGAGCAGTACTTC.